This T cell receptor (beta chain) was found in a study of identical twins. Study results and caveats: The authors drew conclusions from cross-sectional statistical analysis rather than following the same donors. Out-of-frame TCR alpha sharing observed in monozygotic twins exceeded model estimates.

V gave up 0 bases and J gave up 15 bases, with 17 bases separating them. Germline V gene data show CDR1 as LGHNA and CDR2 as YSLEER. The CDR3 runs to 14 residues. TCRdb passed the 5' RACE reads through MiXCR, listing each CDR3 protein once. The sample has some 460,000 distinct CDR3 sequences, 14% seen once. Of note for this clonotype: Antigen: not known.

These records were also assigned to another study, of yellow fever vaccine responses in identical twins.

The source of this sequence is a woman aged 18-29 years in good health. The V gene is TRBV4-3, the J gene TRBJ1-4; D is ambiguous. The material sequenced was CD4+ T cells sorted from blood. The CDR3 DNA is TGCGCCAGCAGCCAAGATAGGGCCATGGGGATGGTGTTTTTT. Its translation is CASSQDRAMGMVFF.